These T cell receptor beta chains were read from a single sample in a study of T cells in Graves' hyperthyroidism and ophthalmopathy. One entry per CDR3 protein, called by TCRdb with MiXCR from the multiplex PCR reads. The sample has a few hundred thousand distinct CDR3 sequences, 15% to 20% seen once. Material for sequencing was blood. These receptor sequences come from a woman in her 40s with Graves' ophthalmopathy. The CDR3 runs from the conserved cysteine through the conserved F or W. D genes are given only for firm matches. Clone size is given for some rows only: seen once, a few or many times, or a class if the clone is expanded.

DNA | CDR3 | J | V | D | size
TGTGCCAGCAGCCACGCCTCTCGGGAGCAGTTCTTC | CASSHASREQFF | TRBJ2-1 | TRBV3-1 | . | many
TGCGCCAGCAGCCAAGGGGTAGCTAACCCCGGCACAGATACGCAGTATTTT | CASSQGVANPGTDTQYF | TRBJ2-3 | TRBV5-1 | . | many
TGTGCCAGCAGTTTCTATACCGGGGGGGCACAGGAGCAGTACTTC | CASSFYTGGAQEQYF | TRBJ2-7 | TRBV28 | TRBD2 | many
TGTGCCAGCTCACCACAGACACAGGGTATGAACACTGAAGCTTTCTTT | CASSPQTQGMNTEAFF | TRBJ1-1 | TRBV18 | . | many
TGCAGTGCTAGAAACCCCACAGGGGCCAACACTGAAGCTTTCTTT | CSARNPTGANTEAFF | TRBJ1-1 | TRBV20-1 | TRBD1 | .
TGTGCCAGTAGTATCGCAGGAGTTTCCTATGGCTACACCTTC | CASSIAGVSYGYTF | TRBJ1-2 | TRBV19 | . | .
TGTGCCAGCAGTCCCAGGAGAACTAGCACAGATACGCAGTATTTT | CASSPRRTSTDTQYF | TRBJ2-3 | TRBV6-1 | . | many
TGTGCCAGCAGCCAAGCTGCGACCGAGCAGTACTTC | CASSQAATEQYF | TRBJ2-7 | TRBV3-1 | . | few
TGTGCCAGCAGCCAAGGTCCATCTGGGACCCAGTACTTC | CASSQGPSGTQYF | TRBJ2-5 | TRBV3-1 | . | many
TGTGCCAGCAGTTACTCGAGAGACTGGGACAATGAGCAGTTCTTC | CASSYSRDWDNEQFF | TRBJ2-1 | TRBV6-5 | . | .
TGTGCCAGCAGTTACCTTAGCGGGTCGAGCTACGAGCAGTACTTC | CASSYLSGSSYEQYF | TRBJ2-7 | TRBV6-5 | TRBD2 | many
TGCGCCAGCAGCGCGATCCTAGGGGGGCAAAGCACAGATACGCAGTATTTT | CASSAILGGQSTDTQYF | TRBJ2-3 | TRBV5-1 | . | few
TGTGCCAGCAGCCCATACCCCTACGAGCAGTACTTC | CASSPYPYEQYF | TRBJ2-7 | TRBV28 | . | many
TGCGCCAGCAGCTTAACGGGGGGAGTAGATACGCAGTATTTT | CASSLTGGVDTQYF | TRBJ2-3 | TRBV5-1 | TRBD2 | many
TGTGCCATCAAGGGGACATCGCACCTCAATGAGCAGTTCTTC | CAIKGTSHLNEQFF | TRBJ2-1 | TRBV10-3 | . | .
TGTGCCAGCAGCTCCAGGGCAAGCTCGCGGGACCAGCCCCAGCATTTT | CASSSRASSRDQPQHF | TRBJ1-5 | TRBV5-5 | . | .
TGTGCCAGCAGTGAAGCGACAGGGGGCAATGGAAAACTGTTTTTT | CASSEATGGNGKLFF | TRBJ1-4 | TRBV6-1 | TRBD1 | .
TGTGCCAGCAGTAGACTAGCGGGAGCGCTCGAGACCCAGTACTTC | CASSRLAGALETQYF | TRBJ2-5 | TRBV6-1 | TRBD2 | many
TGTGCCAGCAGCCAAGAGTGGTCACGCAACTCCTACAATGAGCAGTTCTTC | CASSQEWSRNSYNEQFF | TRBJ2-1 | TRBV3-1 | . | .
TGTGCCAGCAGCTTGAAGGCTAGCGGGGGCCTTAACACCGGGGAGCTGTTTTTT | CASSLKASGGLNTGELFF | TRBJ2-2 | TRBV7-6 | TRBD2 | few
TGTGCCAGCAGCTTAGATGCGGGCCCCGGTTACGAGCAGTACTTC | CASSLDAGPGYEQYF | TRBJ2-7 | TRBV11-2 | . | .
TGTGCCAGCAGCCGGGGTGTTGGTGCAGATACGCAGTATTTT | CASSRGVGADTQYF | TRBJ2-3 | TRBV6-1 | . | few
TGCGCCAGCAAGGGGGGGCCGACCACAGATACGCAGTATTTT | CASKGGPTTDTQYF | TRBJ2-3 | TRBV5-1 | . | many
TGTGCCAGCAGCCAACACAGATCAAGGGCCTTCATGAACACTGAAGCTTTCTTT | CASSQHRSRAFMNTEAFF | TRBJ1-1 | TRBV7-9 | . | many
TGTGCCAGCAGTTCGTTGTTAGCGGGGGACACAGATACGCAGTATTTT | CASSSLLAGDTDTQYF | TRBJ2-3 | TRBV6-1 | TRBD2 | many
TGCAGTGCCAAAAGCGGGAGGGTCCCTGAGACCCAGTACTTC | CSAKSGRVPETQYF | TRBJ2-5 | TRBV20-1 | TRBD2 | few
TGCGCCAGCAGCTTGGAGTTCAGCTCCTACAATGAGCAGTTCTTC | CASSLEFSSYNEQFF | TRBJ2-1 | TRBV5-1 | . | .
TGTGCCAGCATTCAATCGGGGGGAACTACCACCGGGGAGCTGTTTTTT | CASIQSGGTTTGELFF | TRBJ2-2 | TRBV7-8 | TRBD2 | many
TGTGCCAGCAGCATTGACGGAAACTATGGCTACACCTTC | CASSIDGNYGYTF | TRBJ1-2 | TRBV5-4 | . | once
TGTGCCAGCAGTGTGACCGACTTAAGGGGAGAGACCCAGTACTTC | CASSVTDLRGETQYF | TRBJ2-5 | TRBV12-3/TRBV12-4 | . | few
TGTGCCAGCAGCTCAAACAGGGGGCGCGGGATCTATGGCTACACCTTC | CASSSNRGRGIYGYTF | TRBJ1-2 | TRBV11-2 | TRBD1 | many
TGCGCCAGCAAACAGGGGAGCACCGGGGAGCTGTTTTTT | CASKQGSTGELFF | TRBJ2-2 | TRBV10-2 | TRBD1 | .
TGCGCCAGCAGCCAAGGGGACAGGGGTAGGAACGAGCAGTACTTC | CASSQGDRGRNEQYF | TRBJ2-7 | TRBV4-1 | TRBD1 | once
TGCAGCGTGACCGGGATTAACACTGAAGCTTTCTTT | CSVTGINTEAFF | TRBJ1-1 | TRBV29-1 | . | .
TGCAGCATACCAACGGGACTAGCAGCCAATGAGCAGTTCTTC | CSIPTGLAANEQFF | TRBJ2-1 | TRBV29-1 | TRBD2 | .
TGTGCCAGCAGCCGGACGCTCGGCAATCAGCCCCAGCATTTT | CASSRTLGNQPQHF | TRBJ1-5 | TRBV7-8 | . | many
TGTGCCAGCAGTATATACACAGGGCCCCCCTACGAGCAGTACTTC | CASSIYTGPPYEQYF | TRBJ2-7 | TRBV28 | . | many
TGCAGTGCCAGGGGTGAGGCCCCGGCAGATACGCAGTATTTT | CSARGEAPADTQYF | TRBJ2-3 | TRBV20-1 | . | many
TGTGCCAGCAGCCGCGGCGGACAGGGGTACAATGAGCAGTTCTTC | CASSRGGQGYNEQFF | TRBJ2-1 | TRBV3-1 | TRBD1 | .
TGTGCCAGCAGCTTAGGAGTGACAGGGGACGAAAAACTGTTTTTT | CASSLGVTGDEKLFF | TRBJ1-4 | TRBV7-9 | TRBD1 | many
TGTGCCAGCAGTTTGGACAGCCTGCTCTCTGGAAACACCATACATTTT | CASSLDSLLSGNTIHF | TRBJ1-3 | TRBV12-3/TRBV12-4 | . | few
TGTGCCAGCAGCCTGGGGACTAGCGGGAGGTCTGAGACCCAGTACTTC | CASSLGTSGRSETQYF | TRBJ2-5 | TRBV3-1 | TRBD2 | many
TGTGCCAGCAGCCCCCTCGGGGGGACCCAGTACTTC | CASSPLGGTQYF | TRBJ2-5 | TRBV7-9 | . | many
TGTGCCAGCAGCCTCATGGCAGCGGGGGGAACGCAGTATTTT | CASSLMAAGGTQYF | TRBJ2-3 | TRBV7-2 | TRBD2 | many
TGTGCCAGCAGTTTAGGGCTAGAGGGTAGGGATGAGCAGTTCTTC | CASSLGLEGRDEQFF | TRBJ2-1 | TRBV12-3/TRBV12-4 | . | few
TGTGCCAGCAGCGACCGGATGCAGTTCTTC | CASSDRMQFF | TRBJ2-1 | TRBV7-2 | . | .
TGTGCCAGCAGCGGGGGGACAGTCGATTCACCCCTCCACTTT | CASSGGTVDSPLHF | TRBJ1-6 | TRBV9 | TRBD1 | few
TGCGCCAGCAGCTTCCAGGGAGGCAATCAGCCCCAGCATTTT | CASSFQGGNQPQHF | TRBJ1-5 | TRBV5-1 | . | many
TGTGCCAGCAGCCAAGAGGGTAGGAATTTCGATGAGCAGTTCTTC | CASSQEGRNFDEQFF | TRBJ2-1 | TRBV27 | . | .
TGTGCCAGCAGCCCTGGAGGGCCCCCCTACGAGCAGTACTTC | CASSPGGPPYEQYF | TRBJ2-7 | TRBV6-1 | . | many
TGTGCCAGCAGGAGGCGAAACGGGGAGCTGTTTTTT | CASRRRNGELFF | TRBJ2-2 | TRBV2 | . | many
. | CASSPFGQGATEVFF | TRBJ1-1 | TRBV7-9 | . | .
TGTGCCAGCAGCATGGACGGTCACTCCTACGAGCAGTACTTC | CASSMDGHSYEQYF | TRBJ2-7 | TRBV7-9 | . | few